This T cell receptor (beta chain) was recovered during a study of identifying expanded T cells in peripheral blood. General study findings and limits: Across healthy donors, higher total template counts meant significantly greater approximately two-week count variance. Approximately 1.2 clones differed between technical replicates, versus around 15 and 19 over time.

No infections or other immune events were documented during collection. CDR3 length: 15 amino acids. Germline loops: CDR1 SGHVS, CDR2 FNYEAQ. V shed 1 base and J shed 5 bases, with 14 bases lying between them. The table came from immunoSEQ multiplex PCR; TCRdb's copy has only in-frame clones and leaves some out. Of approximately 90,000 clones listed, 75% to 90% are singletons. On this clone itself: Antigen unknown.

Input material: blood. The TCR was taken from a person between 18 and 70 years old in good health. The V and J genes are TRBV7-6 and TRBJ2-5; D possibly matches TRBD1 or TRBD2 (6 bases each). In DNA, the CDR3 is TGTGCCAGCAGCTTAGTCCCGGGGGCGCGGGAGACCCAGTACTTC. Translated: CASSLVPGARETQYF.